The clone carrying this TCR beta chain was recorded a few times. Its specificity is not known. The data belong to a study of shared clonotypes between healthy human individuals. The overall study: Three plates each covered CD4 naive and memory; CD8 naive two, CD8 memory one.

Findings and caveats of the study: Only a few donors were included, so the genetic and exposure-history diversity represented was limited.

The repertoire was sequenced with immunoSEQ multiplex PCR; TCRdb's copy has only in-frame clones and lacks some. The data contain about 700,000 clones, approximately 79% of them singletons. V was pared by 4 bases and J by 3 bases, with 14 bases between. Germline CDR1 reads SGHKS; CDR2 reads YYEKEE (reference sequence). The CDR3 runs 15 residues. The chain employs TRBV5-5 and TRBJ2-1; D perhaps matches TRBD1 (6 bases). Sequenced material: memory CD4+ T cells sorted from blood. Described subset: CD45RA-negative fraction. The source of this sequence is a woman aged 25-40 years in good health. The CDR3 loop is CASSEAPGHYNEQFF. DNA of the CDR3: TGTGCCAGCAGCGAAGCGCCGGGACACTACAATGAGCAGTTCTTC.